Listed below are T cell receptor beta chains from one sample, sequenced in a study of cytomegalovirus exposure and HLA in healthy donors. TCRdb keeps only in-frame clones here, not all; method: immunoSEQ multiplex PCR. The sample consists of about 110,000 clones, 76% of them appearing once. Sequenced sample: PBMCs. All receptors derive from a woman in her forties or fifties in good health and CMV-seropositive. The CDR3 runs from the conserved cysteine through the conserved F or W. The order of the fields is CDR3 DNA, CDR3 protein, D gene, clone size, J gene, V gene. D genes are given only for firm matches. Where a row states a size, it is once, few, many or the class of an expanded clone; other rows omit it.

CDR3nt: TGTGCCAGCAGTTACTTATATGGACAGGGGTCCGGGGAGCTGTTTTTT; CDR3aa: CASSYLYGQGSGELFF; d_gene: TRBD1; abundance: -; j_gene: TRBJ2-2; v_gene: TRBV6-5
CDR3nt: TGTGCCAGCAGCCCTAAGGTCAGCGTTACTAGCGGGACCTCCTACGAGCAGTACTTC; CDR3aa: CASSPKVSVTSGTSYEQYF; d_gene: TRBD2; abundance: -; j_gene: TRBJ2-7; v_gene: TRBV7-9
CDR3nt: TGTGCCACCAGCAGATCAACCGGGGAGCTGTTTTTT; CDR3aa: CATSRSTGELFF; d_gene: -; abundance: once; j_gene: TRBJ2-2; v_gene: TRBV15
CDR3nt: TGCGCCAGCAGCCAAGACCGGGACAGGGAAGCTTTCTTT; CDR3aa: CASSQDRDREAFF; d_gene: TRBD1; abundance: once; j_gene: TRBJ1-1; v_gene: TRBV4-3
CDR3nt: TGTGCCAGCAGTTACACGGACAGGGCAGGCGGCTACACCTTC; CDR3aa: CASSYTDRAGGYTF; d_gene: TRBD1; abundance: -; j_gene: TRBJ1-2; v_gene: TRBV6-5
CDR3nt: TGTGCCAGCAGAGTACTAGCGGTTAACACCGGGGAGCTGTTTTTT; CDR3aa: CASRVLAVNTGELFF; d_gene: TRBD2; abundance: -; j_gene: TRBJ2-2; v_gene: TRBV7-6
CDR3nt: TGTGCCAGCAGCCCCCTGACAGGACTTGGAAACACCATATATTTT; CDR3aa: CASSPLTGLGNTIYF; d_gene: -; abundance: -; j_gene: TRBJ1-3; v_gene: TRBV7-6
CDR3nt: TGTGCCACCAGCAGAGCGGCGGGCTCCTACAATGAGCAGTTCTTC; CDR3aa: CATSRAAGSYNEQFF; d_gene: -; abundance: -; j_gene: TRBJ2-1; v_gene: TRBV15
CDR3nt: TGCGCCAGCAGCTTGCGCCCAGGGGAGAGTGAAAAACTGTTTTTT; CDR3aa: CASSLRPGESEKLFF; d_gene: -; abundance: -; j_gene: TRBJ1-4; v_gene: TRBV5-1
CDR3nt: TGTGCCAGCAGCGGTAGGGGGGGGAACACTGAAGCTTTCTTT; CDR3aa: CASSGRGGNTEAFF; d_gene: -; abundance: -; j_gene: TRBJ1-1; v_gene: TRBV9
CDR3nt: TGTGCCAGCAGCTTGGAGATTATTGCGGGGGGAGAGACCCAGTACTTC; CDR3aa: CASSLEIIAGGETQYF; d_gene: TRBD2; abundance: -; j_gene: TRBJ2-5; v_gene: TRBV7-2
CDR3nt: TGTGCCAGTAGAAATAGAGGAGCGGGCTATGGCTACACCTTC; CDR3aa: CASRNRGAGYGYTF; d_gene: -; abundance: -; j_gene: TRBJ1-2; v_gene: TRBV19
CDR3nt: TGTGCCAGCAGCTCCTACTCCGGGACACAAGAGACCCAGTACTTC; CDR3aa: CASSSYSGTQETQYF; d_gene: -; abundance: -; j_gene: TRBJ2-5; v_gene: TRBV11-2
CDR3nt: TGTGCCAGCAGCTTAGATATCATAGCAAACACCATATATTTT; CDR3aa: CASSLDIIANTIYF; d_gene: -; abundance: -; j_gene: TRBJ1-3; v_gene: TRBV11-2
CDR3nt: TGTGCCAGCAGTCCTAGGGGTGACGAGCAGTACTTC; CDR3aa: CASSPRGDEQYF; d_gene: -; abundance: -; j_gene: TRBJ2-7; v_gene: TRBV6-6
CDR3nt: TGTGCCAGCAGTTTGGAATCGGGAGGCTACACCTTC; CDR3aa: CASSLESGGYTF; d_gene: -; abundance: -; j_gene: TRBJ1-2; v_gene: TRBV28
CDR3nt: TGTGCCAGCAGCTTCCTCCGGGGGACTCGCACAGATACGCAGTATTTT; CDR3aa: CASSFLRGTRTDTQYF; d_gene: -; abundance: -; j_gene: TRBJ2-3; v_gene: TRBV21-1
CDR3nt: TGTGCCAGCAGCTTAGACGGGAGGGCCACTGGGGCCAACGTCCTGACTTTC; CDR3aa: CASSLDGRATGANVLTF; d_gene: TRBD2; abundance: -; j_gene: TRBJ2-6; v_gene: TRBV5-4
CDR3nt: TGTGCCAGCAGTCTGAACAGGGACGAGCAGTACTTC; CDR3aa: CASSLNRDEQYF; d_gene: -; abundance: -; j_gene: TRBJ2-7; v_gene: TRBV6-1